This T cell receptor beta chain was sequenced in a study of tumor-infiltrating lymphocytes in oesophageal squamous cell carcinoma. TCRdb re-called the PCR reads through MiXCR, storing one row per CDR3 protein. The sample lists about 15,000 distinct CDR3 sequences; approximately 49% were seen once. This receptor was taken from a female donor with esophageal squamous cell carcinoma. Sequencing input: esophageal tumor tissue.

This CDR3 is CASSPDGNYGYTF. The CDR3 DNA sequence: TGTGCCAGCAGCCCGGACGGGAACTATGGCTACACCTTC. This chain joins TRBV7-3 and TRBJ1-2; D gene uncertain. The germline V gene has CDR1 SGHTA and CDR2 FQGTGA. CDR3 length: 13 residues. Trimming stripped 5 bases from V and 2 bases from J, with 9 bases between.